What follows are 17 T cell receptor beta chains derived from one specimen sequenced in a study of regulatory T cells in long-lasting Graves disease. Building the TCR beta libraries relied on iRepertoire HTBI primers, and CDR3 regions underwent Arm-PCR. TCRdb passed the multiplex PCR reads through MiXCR, listing each CDR3 protein once. The sample has 500,000 or so distinct CDR3 sequences; 12% to 15% are singletons. Time point reported: newly diagnosed GD, antithyroid drugs for less than 3 months. Extracted RNA from PBMCs served as the source of the TCR library. This sample was also put to use in a study of T cells in Graves' hyperthyroidism and ophthalmopathy.

The source was peripheral blood mononuclear cells (PBMCs), collected at new diagnosis, from a patient treated with antithyroid drugs. These receptors all come from a woman aged 50 to 65 with Graves disease.

V gene TRBV7-3 combines with J gene TRBJ2-3, with 8 bases matching TRBD1. Germline V lookup: CDR1 SGHTA, CDR2 FQGTGA. The CDR3 length is 15 residues. V shed 7 bases, J shed 2 bases, and the junction held 8 bases outside the gene matches. CDR3 sequence: CASISSGQVTDTQYF. CDR3 coding DNA: TGTGCCAGCATTTCTTCGGGACAGGTCACAGATACGCAGTATTTT. The full variable domain, with the rest looked up from reference TRBV7-3 and TRBJ2-3, is GAGVSQTPSNKVTEKGKYVELRCDPISGHTALYWYRQSLGQGPEFLIYFQGTGAADDSGLPNDRFFAVRPEGSVSTLKIQRTERGDSAVYLCASISSGQVTDTQYFGPGTRLTVL.

The chain carries TRBV6-5 and TRBJ2-7; D gene uncertain. Trimming shortened V by 2 bases and J by 3 bases, and 5 bases separated the two germline ends. CDR3 length equals 12 residues. Looked up from germline, CDR1 is MNHEY and CDR2 is SVGAGI. The CDR3 nucleotides read TGTGCCAGCAGTTACAAGTTCTACGAGCAGTACTTC. Translation: CASSYKFYEQYF.

The chain combines TRBV6-1 with TRBJ2-3; 10 bases fit TRBD1. The CDR3 is 16 amino acids. Germline values: CDR1 MNHNS, CDR2 SASEGT. V shed 6 bases and J 0 bases; nucleotides not matched to a gene: 6. The CDR3 loop is CASRPDRGLSTDTQYF. CDR3 sequence (DNA): TGTGCCAGCAGACCTGACAGGGGGCTAAGCACAGATACGCAGTATTTT.

The chain is built from TRBV20-1 and TRBJ2-3; D gene uncertain. This CDR3 comprises 14 residues. In germline, CDR1 is DFQATT, CDR2 SNEGSKA (reference sequence). V dropped 1 base and J dropped 0 bases, with 8 bases sitting between them. In DNA, the CDR3 is TGCAGTGCTAGAGGGGTGGGGAGCACAGATACGCAGTATTTT. This sequence encodes CSARGVGSTDTQYF.

The table lists this clonotype with a few counts. The CDR3 region has the DNA TGTGCCAGCAGCGTAGGGGGGATCGATGGAAACACCATATATTTT. Translation: CASSVGGIDGNTIYF. V is TRBV9 and J is TRBJ1-3; D is perhaps TRBD1 (5 bases). In germline, CDR1 is SGDLS, CDR2 YYNGEE. V was cut by 0 bases and J by 3 bases, with 10 bases left in between. CDR3 length equals 15 residues.

The sample holds many counts of this clonotype. The chain joins TRBV29-1 to TRBJ1-1, with 7 bases that match TRBD1. Looked up from germline, CDR1 is SQVTM and CDR2 is ANQGSEA. The CDR3 consists of 12 residues. After removal of 7 bases from V and 6 bases from J, the junction contained 8 bases not matched to a gene. The CDR3 is CSALQGSPEAFF. In nucleotides, the CDR3 is TGCAGCGCGCTACAGGGGAGTCCTGAAGCTTTCTTT.

This chain uses TRBV28 with TRBJ2-7, with 8 bases matching TRBD1. Unmatched junction bases numbered 1, after V lost 0 bases and J lost 0 bases. Germline CDR1 MDHEN, CDR2 SYDVKM. CDR3 length equals 15 residues. The CDR3 nucleotides read TGTGCCAGCAGTTTATGGGGGACAGGCTCCTACGAGCAGTACTTC. Translating gives CASSLWGTGSYEQYF.

This clonotype was seen many times. The V call is TRBV30, the J call TRBJ1-6; D ambiguous. Trimming took 3 bases from V and 7 from J, leaving 13 bases between them. The CDR3 has 14 amino acids. Germline V gene data show CDR1 as GTSNPN and CDR2 as SVGIG (reference sequence). As DNA, the CDR3 is TGTGCCTGGAGCAGGTGGCAGGAGAATTCACCCCTCCACTTT. The encoded protein is CAWSRWQENSPLHF.

This clonotype was seen at least ten times. This chain links TRBV29-1 with TRBJ1-2, with D hard to call. Germline CDR1 and CDR2: SQVTM and ANQGSEA. The CDR3 loop spans 15 amino acids. Trimming cost V 0 bases and J 4 bases, with 15 bases left between them. The CDR3 is CSVEDLLVDGYGYTF. CDR3 in DNA: TGCAGCGTTGAAGATCTATTAGTGGACGGCTATGGCTACACCTTC.

This clonotype was observed at least ten times. This sequence joins TRBV7-3 and TRBJ2-7; 8 bases align to TRBD2. Trimming took 5 bases from V and 0 from J; bases not matched to a gene: 6. This CDR3 has 15 amino acids. Germline V gene data show CDR1 as SGHTA and CDR2 as FQGTGA. The CDR3: CASSPERGNSYEQYF. In nucleotides, the CDR3 is TGTGCCAGCAGCCCCGAGCGGGGGAACTCCTACGAGCAGTACTTC.

Many counts were recorded for this clonotype. This chain links TRBV3-1 with TRBJ1-1; possible D gene TRBD1, 5 bases. V lost 5 bases and J 0 bases, leaving 10 bases between the germline ends. This CDR3 comprises 14 residues. Germline V gives CDR1 LGHDT, CDR2 YNNKEL (reference sequence). The DNA of the CDR3 is TGTGCCAGCAGCTTAGCAGGGATGAACACTGAAGCTTTCTTT. It translates to CASSLAGMNTEAFF.

Details on this clonotype: One end of the junction varies from germline; a read error may be responsible. The chain joins TRBV5-6 to TRBJ2-3; TRBD2 matches at 7 bases. The germline V gene encodes CDR1 SGHDT and CDR2 YYEEEE. This CDR3 has 16 amino acids. The CDR3 DNA is TGTGCCAGCAGCTTGGAGGCGGGAGCGCGCACAGATACGCAATATTTT. This sequence encodes CASSLEAGARTDTQYF.

The CDR3 DNA is TGTGCCAGCAGTTTGACAGGGCACACAGATACGCAGTATTTT. Translated: CASSLTGHTDTQYF. This chain connects TRBV14 to TRBJ2-3; 7 positions agree with TRBD1. The CDR3 spans 14 residues. Germline V gives CDR1 SGHDN, CDR2 FVKESK. J lost 2 bases, V lost 6 bases, and 5 bases had no gene match.

The table lists this clonotype with many counts. The chain uses TRBV6-1 and TRBJ2-7; perhaps D is TRBD1 or TRBD2 (5 bases each). CDR1 MNHNS and CDR2 SASEGT come from the germline V gene. This CDR3 spans 13 amino acids. Trimming left V 8 bases short and J 3 bases short, with 14 bases between. The CDR3 loop reads CASGQGRNYEQYF. Written as DNA, the CDR3 is TGTGCCAGCGGGCAGGGACGGAACTACGAGCAGTACTTC.

The V gene is TRBV7-2, the J gene TRBJ1-4; unclear D gene. Trimming took 1 base from V and 3 from J, leaving 9 bases between them. Germline V gene data show CDR1 as SGHTA and CDR2 as FQGNSA. This CDR3 is built from 15 residues. CDR3 region: CASSLVAMSNEKLFF. CDR3 sequence (DNA): TGTGCCAGCAGCTTAGTTGCGATGTCTAATGAAAAACTGTTTTTT.

This chain joins TRBV4-1 and TRBJ1-3, with D unclear. This CDR3 region has 14 residues. V lost 0 bases and J 8 bases, leaving 11 bases between the germline ends. Per the germline V gene, CDR1 is MGHRA and CDR2 is YSYEKL. The CDR3 is CASSQDLGRDTIYF. The CDR3 nucleotides read TGCGCCAGCAGCCAAGATCTCGGAAGGGACACCATATATTTT.

This clonotype was recorded a few times. V is TRBV7-9 and J is TRBJ2-7; TRBD2 matches 8 bases. The trim removed 1 base at V and 1 base at J, leaving 6 bases unmatched. The CDR3 sequence is 16 residues long. The germline CDR1 and CDR2 sequences are SEHNR and FQNEAQ (reference sequence). CDR3: CASSLGLREGSYEQYF. Written as DNA, the CDR3 is TGTGCCAGCAGCTTAGGGTTACGGGAGGGGTCCTACGAGCAGTACTTC.